This T cell receptor (beta chain) is drawn from a study of a mutant IDH1 vaccine in newly diagnosed glioma. Study information: Every participant had undergone radiotherapy, temozolomide, or both before, and most underwent both.

The time point was: week 35, safety follow-up. Doses consisted of 300 ug of mutant IDH1 20-mer peptide each, paired with topical imiquimod. The vaccination schedule gave patients eight doses in weeks 1, 3, 5, 7, 11, 15, 19 and 23. The study enrolled donors with new WHO grade 3 or 4 IDH1-mutant, ATRX-lost astrocytomas. CDR1 is WNHNN and CDR2 is SYGVQD in the germline V gene (reference sequence). The CDR3 has 12 residues. J lost 9 bases, V lost 5 bases, and 6 bases had no gene match. Using immunoSEQ multiplex PCR, the repertoire was profiled, and TCRdb retains in-frame clones only, with some absent. Of some 66,000 clones detected, around 84% appear once; the ten largest clones hold about 4%. This clone was seen a few times. Its antigen remains unidentified.

The sample consisted of PBMCs, taken from a glioma patient whose treatment included an IDH1 peptide vaccine. The J gene is TRBJ1-2, the V gene TRBV10-1; 7 nucleotides line up with TRBD1. The source is a young man with glioma. The CDR3: CASSMTGTSYTF. The CDR3 DNA follows: TGCGCCAGCAGTATGACAGGGACGAGCTACACCTTC.